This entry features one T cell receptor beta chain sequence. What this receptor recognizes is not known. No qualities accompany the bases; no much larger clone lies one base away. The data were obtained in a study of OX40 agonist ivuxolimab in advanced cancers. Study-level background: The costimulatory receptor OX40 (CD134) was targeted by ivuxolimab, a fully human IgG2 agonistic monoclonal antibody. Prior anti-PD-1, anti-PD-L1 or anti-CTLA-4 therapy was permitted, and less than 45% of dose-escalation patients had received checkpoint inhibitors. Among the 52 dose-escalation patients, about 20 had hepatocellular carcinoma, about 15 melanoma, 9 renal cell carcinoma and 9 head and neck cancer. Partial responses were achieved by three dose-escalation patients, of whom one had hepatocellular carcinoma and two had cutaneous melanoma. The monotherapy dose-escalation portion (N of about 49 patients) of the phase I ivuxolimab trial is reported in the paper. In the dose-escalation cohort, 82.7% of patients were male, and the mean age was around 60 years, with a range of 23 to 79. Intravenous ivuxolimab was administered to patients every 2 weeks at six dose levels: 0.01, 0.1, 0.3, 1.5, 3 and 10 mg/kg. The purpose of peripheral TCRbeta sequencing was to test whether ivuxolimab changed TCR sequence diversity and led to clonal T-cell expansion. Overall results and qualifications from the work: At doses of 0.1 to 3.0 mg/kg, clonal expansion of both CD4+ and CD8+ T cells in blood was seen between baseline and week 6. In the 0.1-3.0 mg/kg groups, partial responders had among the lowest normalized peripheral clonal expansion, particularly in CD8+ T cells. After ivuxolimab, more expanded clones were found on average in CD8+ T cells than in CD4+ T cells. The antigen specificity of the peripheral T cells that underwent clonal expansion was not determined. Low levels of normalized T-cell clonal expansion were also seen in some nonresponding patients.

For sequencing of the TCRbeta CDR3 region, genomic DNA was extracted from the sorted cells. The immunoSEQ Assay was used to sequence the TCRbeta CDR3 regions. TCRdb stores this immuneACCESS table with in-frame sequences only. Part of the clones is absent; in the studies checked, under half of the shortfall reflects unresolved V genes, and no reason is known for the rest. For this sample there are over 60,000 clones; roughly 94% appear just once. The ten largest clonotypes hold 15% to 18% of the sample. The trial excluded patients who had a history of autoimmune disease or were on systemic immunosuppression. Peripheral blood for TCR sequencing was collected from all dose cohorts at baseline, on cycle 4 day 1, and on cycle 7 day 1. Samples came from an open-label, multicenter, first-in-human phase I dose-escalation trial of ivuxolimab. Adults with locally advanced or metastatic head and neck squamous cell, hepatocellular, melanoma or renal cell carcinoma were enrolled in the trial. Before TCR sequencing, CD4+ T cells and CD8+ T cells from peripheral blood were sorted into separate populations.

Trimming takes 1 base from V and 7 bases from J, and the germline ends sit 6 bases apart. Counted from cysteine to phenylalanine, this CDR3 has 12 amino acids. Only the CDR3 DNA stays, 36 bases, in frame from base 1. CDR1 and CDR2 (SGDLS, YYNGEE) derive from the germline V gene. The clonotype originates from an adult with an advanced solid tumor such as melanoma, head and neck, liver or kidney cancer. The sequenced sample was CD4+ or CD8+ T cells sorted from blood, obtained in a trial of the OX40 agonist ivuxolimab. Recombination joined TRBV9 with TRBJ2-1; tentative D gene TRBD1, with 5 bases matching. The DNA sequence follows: TGTGCCAGCAGCGTAAAGGGGAATGAGCAGTTCTTC. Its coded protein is CASSVKGNEQFF.